These T cell receptor beta chains were read from a single sample in a study of blood T cell repertoires in COVID-19. Here immunoSEQ multiplex PCR was the method, and the copy in TCRdb shows in-frame clones only, minus some. The table lists hundreds of thousands of clones, 83% of them singletons. The specimen was PBMCs or T cells enriched from blood (not recorded which). The receptors were gathered from a woman aged 45-59 years who had been exposed to COVID-19. The CDR3 runs from the conserved cysteine through the conserved F or W.

J gene | V gene | CDR3 protein
TRBJ2-1 | TRBV7-9 | CASSSTGGIREQFF
TRBJ2-1 | TRBV6-5 | CASSPTSNEQFF
TRBJ1-5 | TRBV27 | CASMGTASPGLHF
TRBJ2-5 | TRBV2 | CASCRGLAGGLETQYF
TRBJ1-6 | TRBV27 | CASSSPGSPGGSPLHF
TRBJ1-4 | TRBV7-8 | CASSLASGAVEKLFF
TRBJ2-7 | TRBV21-1 | CASVNSPDYEQYF
TRBJ1-2 | TRBV3-1/TRBV3-2 | CASSQMTGAYYGYTF
TRBJ2-1 | TRBV12-5 | CASGRLAGGNEQFF
TRBJ1-2 | TRBV2 | CASSIRREGYTF
TRBJ1-2 | TRBV5-5 | CASSPRDRGWGTPYGYTF
TRBJ2-7 | TRBV5-1 | CASSLDRGSYEQYF
TRBJ2-5 | TRBV6-5 | CASRKQGEETQYF
TRBJ2-7 | TRBV6-2/TRBV6-3 | CASSYTGGGPYEQYF
TRBJ1-2 | TRBV5-6 | CASRIQGVSYTF
TRBJ2-1 | TRBV6-2/TRBV6-3 | CASSYPDNEQFF
TRBJ1-2 | TRBV10-3 | CAIGSGGYGYTF
TRBJ1-1 | TRBV3-1/TRBV3-2 | CASSPPFTGTNTEAFF
TRBJ1-3 | TRBV5-1 | CASSLVGGSGGNTIYF
TRBJ2-3 | TRBV11-3 | CASSWGSSSGDTQYF
TRBJ1-2 | TRBV28 | CAGGEERGYGYTF
TRBJ1-2 | TRBV5-6 | CASSLVSRVGLYGYTF
TRBJ1-2 | TRBV19 | CASRIQQTNYGYTF
TRBJ1-5 | TRBV30 | CAWSRGGQGNQPQHF
TRBJ2-2 | TRBV5-6 | CASSLAGMGTGELFF
TRBJ1-1 | TRBV6-5 | CASSYRTGLYTEAFF
TRBJ1-2 | TRBV20-1 | CSASPTREGYTF
TRBJ1-5 | TRBV27 | CASSLRSGDQPQHF
TRBJ1-2 | TRBV2 | CASRQGGGGYTF